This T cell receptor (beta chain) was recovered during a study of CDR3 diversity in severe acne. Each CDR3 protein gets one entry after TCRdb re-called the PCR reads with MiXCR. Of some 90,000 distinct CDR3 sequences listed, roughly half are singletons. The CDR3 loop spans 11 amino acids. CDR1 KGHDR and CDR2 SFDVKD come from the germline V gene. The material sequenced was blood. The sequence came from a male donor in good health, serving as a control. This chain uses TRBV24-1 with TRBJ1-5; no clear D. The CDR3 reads CALCSNQPQHF. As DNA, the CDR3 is TGTGCACTGTGTAGCAATCAGCCCCAGCATTTT.